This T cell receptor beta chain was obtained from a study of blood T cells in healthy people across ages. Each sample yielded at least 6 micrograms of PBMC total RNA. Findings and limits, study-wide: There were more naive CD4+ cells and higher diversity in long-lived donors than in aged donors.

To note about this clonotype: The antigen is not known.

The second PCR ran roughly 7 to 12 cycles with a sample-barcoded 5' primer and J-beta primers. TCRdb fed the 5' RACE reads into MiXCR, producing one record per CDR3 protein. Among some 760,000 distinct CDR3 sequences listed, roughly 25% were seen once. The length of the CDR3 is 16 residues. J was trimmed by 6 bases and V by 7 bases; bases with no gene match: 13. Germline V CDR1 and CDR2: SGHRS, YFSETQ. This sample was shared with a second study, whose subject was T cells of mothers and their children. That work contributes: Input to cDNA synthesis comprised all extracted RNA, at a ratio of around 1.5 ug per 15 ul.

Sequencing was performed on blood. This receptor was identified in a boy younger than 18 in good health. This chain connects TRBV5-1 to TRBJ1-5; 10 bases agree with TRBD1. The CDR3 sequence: CASRERGTGDIQPQHF. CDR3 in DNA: TGCGCCAGCCGCGAGAGGGGGACAGGGGACATTCAGCCCCAGCATTTT.